This T cell receptor (beta chain) derives from a study of metastatic and nonmetastatic thyroid tumors. Using MiXCR, TCRdb reanalyzed the PCR reads. Seen here are several thousand clones, over 25% observed once, and the top ten hold 47%. Germline loops: CDR1 MNHEY, CDR2 SVGEGT. This CDR3 region has 14 residues. V lost 2 bases and J lost 0, with 2 bases in between. Treatment of any kind had been given to no patient before thyroid surgery. The specimen was adjacent normal tissue. This clonotype was obtained from a female donor with papillary thyroid cancer or a benign thyroid nodule (not recorded which). Some clones in this sample may be carry-over from other donors' samples. J is TRBJ2-6 and V is TRBV6-2 or TRBV6-3; D gene ambiguous. The CDR3 DNA is TGTGCCAGCAGTTACAGCTCTGGGGCCAACGTCCTGACTTTC. Translating it yields CASSYSSGANVLTF.